This T cell receptor (beta chain) was captured by sequencing in a study of blood T cell repertoires in COVID-19. Per germline, CDR1 MDHEN and CDR2 SYDVKM. Trimming stripped 2 bases from V and 8 bases from J, with 15 bases between. The CDR3 runs to 14 residues. The data were produced by immunoSEQ multiplex PCR, yet TCRdb's version contains in-frame clones alone and is incomplete. The table has 290,000 or so clones, 90% seen once. This study enrolled people aged about 18 to 90 from about two dozen US geographic areas. Cohorts were assigned according to the clinical history that participants reported. This chain connects TRBV28 to TRBJ1-2; D not resolved. The specimen was PBMCs or T cells enriched from blood (not recorded which). The receptor's source is a woman between 18 and 29 years old with acute COVID-19. The CDR3 region has the DNA TGTGCCAGCAGTTTAGCCGTCCTCGTTCGGGGCTACACCTTC. Its protein product is CASSLAVLVRGYTF.